This is a list of T cell receptor beta chains from one sample in a study of T cell repertoires and HLA-DP antigens. These receptors have no known antigen. The repertoire was sequenced with immunoSEQ multiplex PCR; TCRdb's copy has only in-frame clones and lacks some. The sample yields 85,000 to 90,000 clones, about 89% seen once. The sequencing input was CD4+ T cells from PBMCs. These TCRs come from a man aged 45 to 65 in good health and CMV-seronegative. CDR3s include the opening cysteine and the closing phenylalanine or tryptophan. The order of the fields is clone size, J gene, D gene, V gene, CDR3 DNA, CDR3 protein. The D gene is left open where the match is weak. Clone size is stated in some rows and not others, as once, few, many or a class when expanded.

- | TRBJ2-1 | - | TRBV5-1 | TGCGCCAGCAGCTTGGGCAGGGGATGGACGAATGAGCAGTTCTTC | CASSLGRGWTNEQFF
- | TRBJ2-2 | - | TRBV6-6 | TGTGCCAGCAGTTACGGGGGGAGTAAGAACACCGGGGAGCTGTTTTTT | CASSYGGSKNTGELFF
- | TRBJ1-1 | - | TRBV2 | TGTGCCAGCAGGGCGACAGGTATTCAAGCTGAAGCTTTCTTT | CASRATGIQAEAFF
- | TRBJ2-2 | - | TRBV5-1 | TGCGCCAGCAGCTTCCCCGGACTGGCGAACACCGGGGAGCTGTTTTTT | CASSFPGLANTGELFF
- | TRBJ1-2 | TRBD1 | TRBV5-1 | TGCGCCAGCAGCTTGGAGGGACAGACAAATGGCTACACCTTC | CASSLEGQTNGYTF
- | TRBJ1-5 | TRBD1 | TRBV28 | TGTGCCAGCAGCCCCACAGGGGGCCTCAATCAGCCCCAGCATTTT | CASSPTGGLNQPQHF
few | TRBJ1-5 | - | TRBV7-2 | TGTGCCAGCAGCCTCAGCGGGCAGCCGGGGACCCAGCATTTT | CASSLSGQPGTQHF
- | TRBJ1-2 | - | TRBV15 | TGTGCCACCAGCAGAGGTAGAGGGGAGGACTATGGCTACACCTTC | CATSRGRGEDYGYTF
- | TRBJ2-2 | - | TRBV6-1 | TGTGCCAGCAGTAGCACTAGAGCCCCACCCGGGGAGCTGTTTTTT | CASSSTRAPPGELFF
- | TRBJ1-2 | - | TRBV6-6 | TGTGCCAGCACCTCGGACGGAAACTATGGCTACACCTTC | CASTSDGNYGYTF
few | TRBJ1-2 | - | TRBV4-3 | TGCGCCAGCACCGGAGGCAGGGGAGTAGATGGCTACACCTTC | CASTGGRGVDGYTF
- | TRBJ2-7 | - | TRBV30 | TGTGCCTGGAGTGTACAGGTGGAGGAGCAGTACTTC | CAWSVQVEEQYF
- | TRBJ1-5 | TRBD1 | TRBV19 | TGTGCCAGTAGGACAAATGGACAGGGGGTTAGCAATCAGCCCCAGCATTTT | CASRTNGQGVSNQPQHF
- | TRBJ2-7 | - | TRBV13 | TGTGCCAGCAGCGTTTCCGGGGGCTACGAGCAGTACTTC | CASSVSGGYEQYF
- | TRBJ2-2 | - | TRBV7-3 | TGTGCCAGCAGCAGCGGACCTAACACCGGGGAGCTGTTTTTT | CASSSGPNTGELFF
- | TRBJ2-5 | - | TRBV18 | TGTGCCAGCTCACCACCGGGTCCACTCTCGGGCAGGGAGACCCAGTACTTC | CASSPPGPLSGRETQYF
- | TRBJ1-1 | - | TRBV18 | TGTGCCAGCTCACCCGGTCCGAACACTGAAGCTTTCTTT | CASSPGPNTEAFF
- | TRBJ2-6 | - | TRBV14 | TGTGCCAGCAGCCAAACCTCTGCAGGGGCCCGGACTTTC | CASSQTSAGARTF
- | TRBJ2-7 | - | TRBV5-4 | TGTGCCAGCAGCTTTGACCCTACGACTGTCTACGAGCAGTACTTC | CASSFDPTTVYEQYF
- | TRBJ1-6 | TRBD1 | TRBV6-5 | TGTGCCAGCAGTTACTCTGGACAGGGGCATTCACCCCTCCACTTT | CASSYSGQGHSPLHF
- | TRBJ1-2 | - | TRBV6-5 | TGTGCCAGCAGTTACTCAGAGTTCTATGGCTACACCTTC | CASSYSEFYGYTF
- | TRBJ2-1 | TRBD2 | TRBV7-6 | TGTGCCAGCAGCTCAGTGGTTAGCGGGGGGTATGAGCAGTTCTTC | CASSSVVSGGYEQFF
- | TRBJ2-7 | TRBD1 | TRBV6-5 | TGTGCCAGCAGTTACTCGAGGCAGGGGGCGGGAGAGCAGTACTTC | CASSYSRQGAGEQYF
- | TRBJ1-6 | - | TRBV19 | TGTGCCGTCAGGGAGGCCTATAATTCACCCCTCCACTTT | CAVREAYNSPLHF
- | TRBJ2-3 | - | TRBV5-4 | TGTGCCAGCAGCCTTAGCGGCGTCCTCACAGATACGCAGTATTTT | CASSLSGVLTDTQYF
- | TRBJ2-2 | - | TRBV19 | TGTGCCAGTAGTAGGCAGATAAACACCGGGGAGCTGTTTTTT | CASSRQINTGELFF
- | TRBJ2-7 | TRBD1 | TRBV2 | TGTGCCAGCAGTGAACAGGGGGAAACCTACGAGCAGTACTTC | CASSEQGETYEQYF
- | TRBJ2-7 | - | TRBV6-1 | TGTGCCAGCAGTGAACCCGGGGGTAACTCCTACGAGCAGTACTTC | CASSEPGGNSYEQYF
- | TRBJ2-1 | TRBD2 | TRBV7-2 | TGTGCCAGCAGCCAGACCCTTAGCGGGAGGGTGGAGCAGTTCTTC | CASSQTLSGRVEQFF
- | TRBJ1-4 | TRBD1 | TRBV7-8 | TGTGCCAGCAGCCTAAAGACGGGACAGGGAATGGAAAAACTGTTTTTT | CASSLKTGQGMEKLFF
- | TRBJ2-1 | - | TRBV19 | TGTGCCAGTAGTATAGATCCAACGGGCGGGAACAATGAGCAGTTCTTC | CASSIDPTGGNNEQFF
- | TRBJ1-4 | - | TRBV19 | TGTGCCAGTAGTATAGTAGTCTACAGGGATCGCCCCGAAAAACTGTTTTTT | CASSIVVYRDRPEKLFF
- | TRBJ2-7 | TRBD1 | TRBV28 | TGTGCCAGCAGTTTATCAAGGACAGGGGCCGAGCAGTACTTC | CASSLSRTGAEQYF
- | TRBJ1-1 | - | TRBV10-1 | TGCGCCAGCAGTGTAGACAGGTTGAACACTGAAGCTTTCTTT | CASSVDRLNTEAFF
- | TRBJ1-2 | - | TRBV7-6 | TGTGCCAGCAGCCCGCAGACGGACCCTAACTATGGCTACACCTTC | CASSPQTDPNYGYTF
- | TRBJ2-1 | - | TRBV30 | TGTGCCTGGAGCCGTCTCCGCAACTCCTACAATGAGCAGTTCTTC | CAWSRLRNSYNEQFF
- | TRBJ1-5 | - | TRBV19 | TGTGCCAGTAGTATCCGGGTGAGCAATCAGCCCCAGCATTTT | CASSIRVSNQPQHF
- | TRBJ1-2 | - | TRBV30 | TGTGCCTGGAAGGTGGGAAGCATCTATGGCTACACCTTC | CAWKVGSIYGYTF
- | TRBJ1-4 | TRBD1 | TRBV5-5 | TGTGCCAGCAGCTGGGGAGGGGGCCGGACCGAAAAACTGTTTTTT | CASSWGGGRTEKLFF
- | TRBJ1-5 | TRBD1 | TRBV27 | TGTGCCAGCAGTTTCCAACCCTCACCAACAGGGGCTTATAGCAATCAGCCCCAGCATTTT | CASSFQPSPTGAYSNQPQHF
once | TRBJ1-3 | - | TRBV6-1 | TGTGCCAGCAGTGAACAGGGGCGACCTGGAAACACCATATATTTT | CASSEQGRPGNTIYF
- | TRBJ2-3 | TRBD2 | TRBV4-2 | TGTGCCAGCAGCCATCCCTCCGGGACTAGCGGGTGGGATACGCAGTATTTT | CASSHPSGTSGWDTQYF
- | TRBJ2-1 | - | TRBV25-1 | TGTGCCAGCAGTGAATGGTCTAGAGGGAGGATAGGTGAGCAGTTCTTC | CASSEWSRGRIGEQFF
- | TRBJ2-7 | TRBD1 | TRBV11-1 | TGTGCCAGCAGCCGGGGACAGGGGACCTACGAGCAGTACTTC | CASSRGQGTYEQYF
- | TRBJ2-5 | TRBD1 | TRBV25-1 | TGTGCCAGTACGGGACAGGGACCGTTCCAAGAGACCCAGTACTTC | CASTGQGPFQETQYF
- | TRBJ1-2 | - | TRBV19 | TGTGCCAGTAGTATCGAGCAGGGCTATGGCTACACCTTC | CASSIEQGYGYTF